This T cell receptor (beta chain) appears in the sequencing data of a study of metastatic and nonmetastatic thyroid tumors. Study context: Samples came from malignant and benign thyroid patients, and repertoires were compared across blood and tumor or nodule tissue.

In germline, CDR1 is ENHRY, CDR2 SYGVKD. CDR3 length: 14 residues. Per the original methods: Using the CDR3 differences seen across clinicopathological groups, the authors built a distant-metastasis classifier for papillary thyroid cancer, which was meant to discriminate distant-metastatic patients. With MiXCR, TCRdb reprocessed the PCR reads. TCRdb, not the authors, supplied the V and J calls. The sample has several thousand clones, approximately 30% seen once. As regards this clone: What it binds is unknown.

Findings of the study overall: Malignant thyroid tumors reportedly had TCR beta diversity that was significantly higher than in benign nodules, in blood and tumor.

Ahead of thyroid surgery, no patient had received treatment of any kind. The receptor comes from a female donor with papillary thyroid cancer or a benign thyroid nodule (not recorded which). Some clones in this sample may be carry-over from other donors' samples. Sequenced input: adjacent normal tissue. The chain links TRBV10-3 to TRBJ2-3; D gene uncertain. Judging by the DNA end, TRBJ1-5 fits better; the J call may be wrong. The CDR3 loop reads CAIRAAGETDTQHF. The DNA for the CDR3 is TGTGCCATCAGGGCAGCGGGAGAAACGGATACGCAGCATTTT.